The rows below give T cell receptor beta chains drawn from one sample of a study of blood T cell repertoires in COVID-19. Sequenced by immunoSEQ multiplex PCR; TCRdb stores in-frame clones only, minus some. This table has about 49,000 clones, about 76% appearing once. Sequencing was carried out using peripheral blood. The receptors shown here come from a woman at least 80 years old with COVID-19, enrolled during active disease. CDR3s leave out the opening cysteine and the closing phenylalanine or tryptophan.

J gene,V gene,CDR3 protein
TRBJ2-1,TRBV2,ASSEVRSGKYNEQF
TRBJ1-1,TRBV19,ASSIRTVVRRHTEAF
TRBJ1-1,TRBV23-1,ASSRHLNTEAF
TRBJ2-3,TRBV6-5,ASTATGPPTDTQY
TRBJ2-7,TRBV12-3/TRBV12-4,ASSGDRREQY
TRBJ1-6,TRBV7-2,ASSFASTGGYNSPLH
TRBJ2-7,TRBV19,ASSLSGEQY
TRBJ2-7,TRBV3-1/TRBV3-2,ASSRTGTRAYEQY
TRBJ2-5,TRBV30,AWGGTSGYGTQY
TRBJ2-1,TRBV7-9,ASSTHRLVNNEQF